The 14 T cell receptor beta chains given below trace back to one sample, sequenced in a study of cytomegalovirus exposure and HLA in healthy donors. With 60 Vbeta and 13 Jbeta primers, the PCR was carried out. Profiled with immunoSEQ multiplex PCR; TCRdb holds only in-frame clones, not every one. Of around 210,000 clones listed, approximately 85% are singletons. Sequenced sample: PBMCs. Every receptor here comes from a girl aged 2-9 years in good health and CMV-seronegative.

This clone has more than one count but fewer than ten. The rearrangement joins TRBV5-1 to TRBJ2-1; TRBD2 matches 8 bases. V dropped 3 bases and J dropped 7; count of bases not matched to a gene: 3. Germline loops: CDR1 SGHRS, CDR2 YFSETQ. The CDR3 is 13 residues long. CDR3 residues: CASSSGTSNEQFF. CDR3 DNA: TGCGCCAGCAGCTCCGGGACTAGTAATGAGCAGTTCTTC.

The V and J genes are TRBV2 and TRBJ1-5, with 7 bases lining up with TRBD1. V shed 7 bases, J shed 3 bases, and the junction held 6 bases outside the gene matches. In germline, CDR1 is SNHLY, CDR2 FYNNEI. This CDR3 spans 14 amino acids. The CDR3 coding sequence is TGTGCCAGCACCACGACAGGGAACAATCAGCCCCAGCATTTT. Translation: CASTTTGNNQPQHF.

The chain couples TRBV5-4 to TRBJ2-7, with TRBD1 matching 9 bases. With 1 base clipped from V and 7 bases from J, the junction kept 9 bases outside the gene matches. CDR3 size: 15 residues. Germline lookup yields CDR1 SGHNT and CDR2 YYREEE (reference sequence). Here the CDR3 DNA reads TGTGCCAGCAGCTTGTGGGGACAGGGCTTGGGGGAGCAGTACTTC. Translated: CASSLWGQGLGEQYF.

The chain recombines TRBV10-3 with TRBJ2-3; TRBD2 matches at 14 bases. In germline, CDR1 is ENHRY, CDR2 SYGVKD. After removal of 4 bases from V and 0 bases from J, the junction contained 3 bases not matched to a gene. This CDR3 has 17 residues. The CDR3 region has the DNA TGTGCCATCAGTGCCCGACTAGCGGGGGGGAGCACAGATACGCAGTATTTT. Translating gives CAISARLAGGSTDTQYF.

The chain links TRBV29-1 to TRBJ2-7; TRBD2 agrees at 11 bases. CDR3 length equals 16 residues. The germline V gene encodes CDR1 SQVTM and CDR2 ANQGSEA. V was pared by 5 bases and J by 2 bases, with 11 bases of the junction left unmatched. The CDR3 sequence is CSVPASGGSNPYEQYF. CDR3 in DNA: TGCAGCGTTCCTGCTAGCGGGGGGTCTAATCCCTACGAGCAGTACTTC.

The chain joins TRBV10-3 to TRBJ2-3, with D possibly TRBD2 on 5 matching bases. The V end lost 3 bases, the J end lost 2 bases, and 9 bases lay between the germline ends. The length of the CDR3 is 14 residues. The germline CDR1 and CDR2 sequences are ENHRY and SYGVKD. The CDR3: CAISDPGTTDTQYF. CDR3 nucleotide sequence: TGTGCCATCAGTGACCCGGGAACCACAGATACGCAGTATTTT.

This chain links TRBV27 with TRBJ1-1, with no clear D. The CDR3 loop spans 13 amino acids. Germline CDR1 MNHEY, CDR2 SMNVEV (reference sequence). The V end lost 5 bases, the J end lost 10 bases, and 17 bases lay between the germline ends. This chain's CDR3 is CASSHGGSERAFF. The CDR3 DNA follows: TGTGCCAGCAGTCATGGAGGGAGTGAACGAGCTTTCTTT.

The chain recombines TRBV7-9 with TRBJ1-1; tentatively, D is TRBD1 (5 bases). Germline CDR1 reads SEHNR; CDR2 reads FQNEAQ (reference sequence). The CDR3 consists of 16 residues. The V end was cut by 5 bases, the J end by 2 bases, with 18 bases between. The CDR3 DNA reads as TGTGCCAGCAGCCCGGTTGGGACTTATTTTAACACTGAAGCTTTCTTT. Amino acid sequence: CASSPVGTYFNTEAFF. Full variable domain (missing parts from reference TRBV7-9 and TRBJ1-1): DTGVSQNPRHKITKRGQNVTFRCDPISEHNRLYWYRQTLGQGPEFLTYFQNEAQLEKSRLLSDRFSAERPKGSFSTLEIQRTEQGDSAMYLCASSPVGTYFNTEAFFGQGTRLTVV.

The chain's CDR3 is CASSLAGTGVNEQYF. The CDR3 coding sequence is TGTGCCAGCAGCTTAGCCGGGACAGGGGTCAACGAGCAGTACTTC. This chain connects TRBV7-9 to TRBJ2-7; 10 positions agree with TRBD1. The CDR3 is 15 amino acids. The germline CDR1 and CDR2 sequences are SEHNR and FQNEAQ (reference sequence). After removal of 0 bases from V and 5 bases from J, the junction contained 4 bases not matched to a gene.

The genes are TRBV7-9 and TRBJ2-1; D not resolved. Trimming took off 1 base at V and 5 bases at J, with 15 bases between the two ends. CDR1 SEHNR and CDR2 FQNEAQ come from the germline V gene (reference sequence). This CDR3 is built from 16 residues. DNA of the CDR3: TGTGCCAGCAGCTTAGAATCGGCGGAAGGCAACAATGAGCAGTTCTTC. It encodes CASSLESAEGNNEQFF.

This clone appeared once. The rearrangement links TRBV5-1 to TRBJ2-5; 13 bases align to TRBD2. CDR1 is SGHRS and CDR2 is YFSETQ in the germline V gene. The CDR3 totals 17 residues. With 4 bases clipped from V and 5 bases from J, the junction kept 11 bases outside the gene matches. CDR3 DNA sequence: TGCGCCAGCAGCACGGGAGAACTAGCGGGAGGGCCGGAGACCCAGTACTTC. This translates into CASSTGELAGGPETQYF.

The chain employs TRBV6-6 and TRBJ2-2, with TRBD1 matching 8 bases. CDR1 and CDR2 (germline): MNHNY, SVGAGI (reference sequence). Losses at the gene ends were 8 bases for V and 3 bases for J; bases not matched to a gene: 8. The CDR3 is 15 residues long. Here the CDR3 DNA reads TGTGCCAGCGGAAATCAGGGGGCGGACACCGGGGAGCTGTTTTTT. It codes for CASGNQGADTGELFF.

The V and J genes are TRBV7-9 and TRBJ2-1; 7 nucleotides line up with TRBD2. This CDR3 region has 16 residues. Germline V gene data show CDR1 as SEHNR and CDR2 as FQNEAQ (reference sequence). The V and J ends lost 0 bases and 0 bases, in that order; junction bases with no gene match: 2. The CDR3 loop is CASSLARTSSYNEQFF. The CDR3 DNA reads TGTGCCAGCAGCTTAGCGCGGACTAGCTCCTACAATGAGCAGTTCTTC. The variable domain in full, with the rest retrieved from reference TRBV7-9 and TRBJ2-1, is DTGVSQNPRHKITKRGQNVTFRCDPISEHNRLYWYRQTLGQGPEFLTYFQNEAQLEKSRLLSDRFSAERPKGSFSTLEIQRTEQGDSAMYLCASSLARTSSYNEQFFGPGTRLTVL.

The chain has TRBV9 and TRBJ2-3, with a weak D call TRBD2 (6 bases). The CDR3 sequence is 13 residues long. The V gene lost 7 bases and the J gene lost 2 bases, with 11 bases spanning the gap. Germline V gene lookup returns CDR1 SGDLS and CDR2 YYNGEE. CDR3 sequence (DNA): TGTGCCAGCGGTAGCGGCTTCACAGATACGCAGTATTTT. This gives the protein CASGSGFTDTQYF. Based on the CDR3 plus reference TRBV9 and TRBJ2-3, the full variable domain is DSGVTQTPKHLITATGQRVTLRCSPRSGDLSVYWYQQSLDQGLQFLIQYYNGEERAKGNILERFSAQQFPDLHSELNLSSLELGDSALYFCASGSGFTDTQYFGPGTRLTVL.